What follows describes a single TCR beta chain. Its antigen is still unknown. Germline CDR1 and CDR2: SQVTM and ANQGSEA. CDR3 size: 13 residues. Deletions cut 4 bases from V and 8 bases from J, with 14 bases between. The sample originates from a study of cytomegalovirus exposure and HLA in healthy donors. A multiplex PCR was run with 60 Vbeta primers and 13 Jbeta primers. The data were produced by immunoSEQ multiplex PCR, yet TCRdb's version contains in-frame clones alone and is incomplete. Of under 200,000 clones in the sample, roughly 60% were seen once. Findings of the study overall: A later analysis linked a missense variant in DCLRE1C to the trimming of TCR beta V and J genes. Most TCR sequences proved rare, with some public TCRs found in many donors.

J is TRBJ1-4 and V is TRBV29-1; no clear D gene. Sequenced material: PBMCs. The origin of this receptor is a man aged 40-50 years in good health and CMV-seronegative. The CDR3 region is CSVVEPSGEKLFF. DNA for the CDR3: TGCAGCGTTGTAGAACCTTCCGGGGAAAAACTGTTTTTT.